The rows below give T cell receptor beta chains drawn from one sample of a study of blood T cells in healthy people across ages. TCRdb reanalysed the 5' RACE reads using MiXCR and keeps one entry per CDR3 protein. The sample includes roughly 1 million distinct CDR3 sequences, about 25% of them seen just once. These data are also associated with another study on T cells of mothers and their children.

Sequenced sample: blood. The receptors derive from a girl aged 2 to 10 in good health. The CDR3 runs from the conserved cysteine through the conserved F or W. D genes are given only for firm matches. The size field is filled for only some rows; it gives once, few, many or a size class.

v_call: TRBV20-1
d_call: TRBD1
j_call: TRBJ2-7
clone_size: -
cdr3_aa: CSALPRDRAYEQYF
cdr3_nt: TGCAGTGCCCTCCCCAGGGACAGGGCCTACGAGCAGTACTTC

v_call: TRBV7-3
d_call: -
j_call: TRBJ1-4
clone_size: -
cdr3_aa: CASSLGGKNEKLFF
cdr3_nt: TGTGCCAGCAGCTTAGGAGGCAAGAATGAAAAACTGTTTTTT

v_call: TRBV20-1
d_call: -
j_call: TRBJ1-1
clone_size: few
cdr3_aa: CSAHVGEFTEAFF
cdr3_nt: TGCAGTGCTCACGTAGGGGAGTTCACTGAAGCTTTCTTT

v_call: TRBV12-3/TRBV12-4
d_call: -
j_call: TRBJ2-7
clone_size: few
cdr3_aa: CASTSGTHYEQYF
cdr3_nt: TGTGCCAGCACCTCCGGGACACACTACGAGCAGTACTTC

v_call: TRBV20-1
d_call: -
j_call: TRBJ2-4
clone_size: -
cdr3_aa: CSASGPPGDIQYF
cdr3_nt: TGCAGTGCTAGTGGACCCCCCGGGGACATTCAGTACTTC

v_call: TRBV6-5
d_call: TRBD2
j_call: TRBJ2-7
clone_size: -
cdr3_aa: CASRTLTGGDEQYF
cdr3_nt: TGTGCCAGCAGGACCTTGACTGGGGGGGACGAGCAGTACTTC

v_call: TRBV29-1
d_call: -
j_call: TRBJ2-1
clone_size: few
cdr3_aa: CSVESKPYDEQFF
cdr3_nt: TGCAGCGTTGAAAGTAAACCCTACGATGAGCAGTTCTTC

v_call: TRBV7-8
d_call: TRBD1
j_call: TRBJ2-7
clone_size: -
cdr3_aa: CASSGSGGSYEQYF
cdr3_nt: TGTGCCAGCAGCGGTTCAGGGGGATCCTACGAGCAGTACTTC

v_call: TRBV21-1
d_call: -
j_call: TRBJ1-2
clone_size: few
cdr3_aa: CASSTWDRGFYGYTF
cdr3_nt: TGTGCCAGCAGCACATGGGACAGGGGGTTTTATGGCTACACCTTC

v_call: TRBV7-6
d_call: -
j_call: TRBJ2-3
clone_size: few
cdr3_aa: CASSPSGQDTQYF
cdr3_nt: TGTGCCAGCAGCCCCAGCGGGCAAGATACGCAGTATTTT

v_call: TRBV7-9
d_call: -
j_call: TRBJ1-3
clone_size: -
cdr3_aa: CASSFSASGNTIYF
cdr3_nt: TGTGCCAGCAGCTTTTCGGCCTCTGGAAACACCATATATTTT

v_call: TRBV20-1
d_call: TRBD1
j_call: TRBJ2-1
clone_size: -
cdr3_aa: CSAKGQGGNEQFF
cdr3_nt: TGCAGTGCCAAGGGACAGGGCGGGAATGAGCAGTTCTTC

v_call: TRBV20-1
d_call: -
j_call: TRBJ1-1
clone_size: few
cdr3_aa: CSGAVNTEAFF
cdr3_nt: TGCAGTGGCGCAGTGAACACTGAAGCTTTCTTT

v_call: TRBV15
d_call: TRBD1
j_call: TRBJ2-7
clone_size: few
cdr3_aa: CATSRQTGPEQYF
cdr3_nt: TGTGCCACCAGCAGACAGACAGGGCCCGAGCAGTACTTC

v_call: TRBV4-3
d_call: -
j_call: TRBJ1-3
clone_size: -
cdr3_aa: CASSQWPGNTIYF
cdr3_nt: TGCGCCAGCAGCCAATGGCCTGGAAACACCATATATTTT

v_call: TRBV29-1
d_call: -
j_call: TRBJ2-5
clone_size: -
cdr3_aa: CSAKQRGQETQYF
cdr3_nt: TGCAGCGCCAAGCAGAGGGGCCAAGAGACCCAGTACTTC

v_call: TRBV29-1
d_call: -
j_call: TRBJ2-2
clone_size: once
cdr3_aa: CSVEIDTGELFF
cdr3_nt: TGCAGCGTTGAAATTGACACCGGGGAGCTGTTTTTT

v_call: TRBV4-3
d_call: -
j_call: TRBJ2-7
clone_size: few
cdr3_aa: CASSQGDGAYEQYF
cdr3_nt: TGCGCCAGCAGCCAAGGGGACGGCGCCTACGAGCAGTACTTC

v_call: TRBV29-1
d_call: -
j_call: TRBJ1-2
clone_size: -
cdr3_aa: CSVDLGTYGYTF
cdr3_nt: TGCAGCGTTGATCTGGGGACCTATGGCTACACCTTC